This TCR beta chain stems from a study of cytomegalovirus exposure and HLA in healthy donors. Study findings and constraints: Researchers reported in a later analysis that common viral pathogens appeared linked to several top clusters. Among TCR sequences, most were rare, though some public TCRs appeared in many donors.

Primers for the PCR totalled 60 Vbeta and 13 Jbeta. The table came from immunoSEQ multiplex PCR; TCRdb's copy has only in-frame clones and leaves some out. The table records around 30,000 clones, roughly two fifths of them present only once. This clone was seen a handful of times. The antigen is undetermined. This receptor was taken from a woman between 45 and 65 years old in good health and CMV-seronegative. Sequenced sample: PBMCs.

In DNA form, the CDR3 reads TGTGCCAGCAGCCCGGACAGGGGCTCGGGCTCGGCGCTTAATGAGCAGTTCTTC. Amino acids: CASSPDRGSGSALNEQFF. The rearrangement uses TRBV13 and TRBJ2-1; 9 bases agree with TRBD1. Trimming at V came to 5 bases and at J to 7 bases, leaving 18 bases not matched to a gene. Per germline, CDR1 PRHDT and CDR2 FYEKMQ (reference sequence). The CDR3 has 18 amino acids.